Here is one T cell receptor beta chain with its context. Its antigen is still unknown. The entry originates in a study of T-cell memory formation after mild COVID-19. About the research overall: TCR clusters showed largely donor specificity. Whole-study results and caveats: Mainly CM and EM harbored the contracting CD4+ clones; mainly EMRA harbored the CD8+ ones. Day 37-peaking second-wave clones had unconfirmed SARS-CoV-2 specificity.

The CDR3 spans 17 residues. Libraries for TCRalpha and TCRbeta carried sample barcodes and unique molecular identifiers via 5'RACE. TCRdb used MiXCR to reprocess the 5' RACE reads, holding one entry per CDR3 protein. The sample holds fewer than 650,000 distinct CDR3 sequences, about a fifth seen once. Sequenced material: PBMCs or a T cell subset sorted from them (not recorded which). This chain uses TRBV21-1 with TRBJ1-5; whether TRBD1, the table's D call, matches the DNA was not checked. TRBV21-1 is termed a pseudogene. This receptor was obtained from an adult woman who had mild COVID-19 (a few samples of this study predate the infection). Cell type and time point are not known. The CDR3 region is CASRGALEGGINQPQHF. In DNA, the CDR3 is TGTGCCAGCAGGGGGGCTCTTGAGGGCGGGATCAATCAGCCCCAGCATTTT.